The sample holds one count of the clone carrying this T cell receptor (beta chain). Antigen unknown. From germline, CDR1 is MNHEY and CDR2 SVGEGT. Trimming cost V 8 bases and J 4 bases; bases outside gene matches: 0. CDR3 size: 12 residues. A sample-barcoded 5' primer and a J-beta primer mix were used in a second PCR of about 7 to 11 cycles. Each CDR3 protein gets one entry after TCRdb re-called the 5' RACE reads with MiXCR. This table has around 1.1 million distinct CDR3 sequences, 35% to 45% appearing once. The sample is drawn from a study of blood T cells in healthy people across ages. Findings of the study overall: The lack of PBMC sorting stopped any conclusive naive versus antigen-experienced comparison. Calculation of diversity from one million T cells yielded estimates considered to be underestimates. In the absence of known donor CMV status, changes in expanded clonotypes were possibly confounded.

Each sample yielded at least 6 million isolated PBMCs. Sequencing was performed on blood. The receptor was isolated from a man younger than 30 in good health. The chain uses TRBV6-2 or TRBV6-3 and TRBJ2-2; 8 bases fit TRBD1. CDR3 sequence reads: CASDRGTGELFF. The CDR3, as DNA: TGTGCCAGCGACAGGGGCACCGGGGAGCTGTTTTTT.